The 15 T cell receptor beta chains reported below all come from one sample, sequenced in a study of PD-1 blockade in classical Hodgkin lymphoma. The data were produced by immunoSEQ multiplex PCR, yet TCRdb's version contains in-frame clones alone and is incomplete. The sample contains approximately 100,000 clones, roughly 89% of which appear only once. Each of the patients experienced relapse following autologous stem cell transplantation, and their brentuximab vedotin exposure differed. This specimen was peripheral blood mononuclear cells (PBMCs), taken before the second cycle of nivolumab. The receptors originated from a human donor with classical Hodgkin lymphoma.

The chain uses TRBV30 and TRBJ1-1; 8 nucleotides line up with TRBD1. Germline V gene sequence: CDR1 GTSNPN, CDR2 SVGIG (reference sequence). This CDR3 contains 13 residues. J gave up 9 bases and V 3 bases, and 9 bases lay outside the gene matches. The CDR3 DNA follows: TGTGCCTGGAGGAACCCGGACAGGGCCAAAGCTTTCTTT. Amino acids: CAWRNPDRAKAFF.

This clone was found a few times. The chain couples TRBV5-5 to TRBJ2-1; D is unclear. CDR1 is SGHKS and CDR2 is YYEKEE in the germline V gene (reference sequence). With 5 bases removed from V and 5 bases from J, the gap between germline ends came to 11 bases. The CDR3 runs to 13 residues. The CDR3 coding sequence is TGTGCCAGCAGTTTAGACTTCAACAATGAGCAGTTCTTC. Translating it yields CASSLDFNNEQFF.

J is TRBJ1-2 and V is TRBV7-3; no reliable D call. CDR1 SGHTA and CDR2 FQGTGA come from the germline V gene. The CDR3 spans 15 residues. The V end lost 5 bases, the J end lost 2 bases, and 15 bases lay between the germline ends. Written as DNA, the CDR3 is TGTGCCAGCAGCCGCCAGGCTGGCCAAAACTATGGCTACACCTTC. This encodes CASSRQAGQNYGYTF.

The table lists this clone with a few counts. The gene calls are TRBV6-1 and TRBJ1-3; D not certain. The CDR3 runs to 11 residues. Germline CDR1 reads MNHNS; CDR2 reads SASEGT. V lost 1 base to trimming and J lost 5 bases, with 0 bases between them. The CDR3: CASSEGNTIYF. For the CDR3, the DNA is TGTGCCAGCAGTGAAGGAAACACCATATATTTT.

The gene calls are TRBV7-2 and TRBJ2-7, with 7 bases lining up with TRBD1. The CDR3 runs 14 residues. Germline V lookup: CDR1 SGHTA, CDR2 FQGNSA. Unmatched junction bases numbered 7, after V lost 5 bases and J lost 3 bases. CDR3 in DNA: TGTGCCAGCAGCAAAAGACAGGGTGGCTACGAGCAGTACTTC. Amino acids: CASSKRQGGYEQYF.

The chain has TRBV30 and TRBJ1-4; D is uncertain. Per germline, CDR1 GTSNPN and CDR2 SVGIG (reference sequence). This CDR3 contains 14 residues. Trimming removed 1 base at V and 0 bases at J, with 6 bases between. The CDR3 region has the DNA TGTGCCTGGAGTGCTGGTGCAACTAATGAAAAACTGTTTTTT. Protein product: CAWSAGATNEKLFF.

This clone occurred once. The CDR3 coding sequence is TGTGCCAGTAGAAGGGCCGCACGGACTGAAGCTTTCTTT. Translation: CASRRAARTEAFF. The chain employs TRBV19 and TRBJ1-1; D remains ambiguous. CDR3 length equals 13 residues. Germline V CDR1 and CDR2: LNHDA, SQIVND (reference sequence). With 6 bases removed from V and 5 bases from J, the gap between germline ends came to 13 bases.

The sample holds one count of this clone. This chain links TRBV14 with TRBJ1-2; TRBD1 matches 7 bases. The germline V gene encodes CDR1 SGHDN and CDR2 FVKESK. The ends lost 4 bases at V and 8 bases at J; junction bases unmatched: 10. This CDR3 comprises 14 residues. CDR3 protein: CASSPIQGRAGYTF. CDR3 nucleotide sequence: TGTGCCAGCAGCCCAATACAGGGGAGAGCGGGCTACACCTTC.

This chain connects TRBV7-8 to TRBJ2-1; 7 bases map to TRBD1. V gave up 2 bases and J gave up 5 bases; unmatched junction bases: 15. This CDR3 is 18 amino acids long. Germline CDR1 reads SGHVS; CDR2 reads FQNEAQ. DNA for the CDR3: TGTGCCAGCAGCTTATCCCCCTCTTACCGGGACAGCAACAATGAGCAGTTCTTC. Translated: CASSLSPSYRDSNNEQFF.

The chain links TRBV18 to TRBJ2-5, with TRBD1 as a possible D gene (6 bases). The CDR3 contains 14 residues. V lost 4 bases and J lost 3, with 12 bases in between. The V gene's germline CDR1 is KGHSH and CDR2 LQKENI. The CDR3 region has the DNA TGTGCCAGCTCACTAGGGGGTCGTGAAGAGACCCAGTACTTC. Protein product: CASSLGGREETQYF.

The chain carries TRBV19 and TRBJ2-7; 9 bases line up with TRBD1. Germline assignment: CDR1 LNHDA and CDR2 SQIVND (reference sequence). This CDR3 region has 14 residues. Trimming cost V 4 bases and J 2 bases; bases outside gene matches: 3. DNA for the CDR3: TGTGCCAGTAGTAATGGGGACAGGGCCTACGAGCAGTACTTC. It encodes CASSNGDRAYEQYF.

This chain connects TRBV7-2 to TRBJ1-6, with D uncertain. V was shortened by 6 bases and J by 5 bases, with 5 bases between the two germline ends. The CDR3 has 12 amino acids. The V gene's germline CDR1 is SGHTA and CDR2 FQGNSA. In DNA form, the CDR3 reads TGTGCCAGCAGTCATCATAATTCACCCCTCCACTTT. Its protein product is CASSHHNSPLHF.

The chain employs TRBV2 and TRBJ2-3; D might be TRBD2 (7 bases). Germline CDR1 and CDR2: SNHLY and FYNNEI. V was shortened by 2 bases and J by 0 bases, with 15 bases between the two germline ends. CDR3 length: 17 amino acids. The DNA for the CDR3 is TGTGCCAGCAGTGAACAGGGCGGGGGACATAGCACAGATACGCAGTATTTT. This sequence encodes CASSEQGGGHSTDTQYF.

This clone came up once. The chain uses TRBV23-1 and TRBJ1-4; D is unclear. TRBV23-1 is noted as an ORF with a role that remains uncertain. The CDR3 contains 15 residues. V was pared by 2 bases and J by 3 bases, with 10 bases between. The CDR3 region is CASSQSGVSNEKLFF. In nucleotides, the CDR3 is TGCGCCAGCAGTCAAAGTGGAGTTTCTAATGAAAAACTGTTTTTT.

The CDR3 loop reads CATRFNYGYTF. DNA of the CDR3: TGTGCCACCCGATTTAACTATGGCTACACCTTC. The chain joins TRBV19 to TRBJ1-2, with no clear D. This CDR3 region has 11 residues. V was trimmed by 10 bases and J by 1 base, leaving 7 bases between them. In germline, CDR1 is LNHDA, CDR2 SQIVND (reference sequence).